One sample yielded the 9 T cell receptor beta chains listed below, sequenced in a study of response to subunit inactivated influenza vaccine. TCRdb re-called the RT-PCR reads with MiXCR, one entry per CDR3 protein. The sample lists 500,000 to 600,000 distinct CDR3 sequences; 16% were seen once. Specimen: CD4+ T cells sorted from PBMCs, collected less than 30 months after vaccination. These TCRs come from a man aged 50 to 69 who received an inactivated influenza vaccine.

This chain joins TRBV5-1 and TRBJ2-7, with a weak D call TRBD1 (5 bases). Germline values: CDR1 SGHRS, CDR2 YFSETQ. V was trimmed by 4 bases and J by 4 bases, leaving 21 bases between them. The CDR3 runs 16 residues. The CDR3 DNA reads TGCGCCAGCAGCCAAAACAGGCCCCGCACCCGATACGAGCAGTACTTC. This sequence encodes CASSQNRPRTRYEQYF.

The sample holds a few counts of this clonotype. The V and J genes are TRBV7-2 and TRBJ1-1; D ambiguous. The ends were cut back, 5 bases at V and 1 base at J, with 11 bases in the middle. The length of the CDR3 is 14 residues. The germline V gene has CDR1 SGHTA and CDR2 FQGNSA. The CDR3 spells CASSISLGNTEAFF. In DNA, the CDR3 is TGTGCCAGCAGCATCTCTTTGGGGAACACTGAAGCTTTCTTT.

There are many counts of this clonotype. A junction end diverges from the germline sequence, so it may reflect a read error. The chain is built from TRBV5-1 and TRBJ2-3; 9 positions agree with TRBD2. Germline V gene data show CDR1 as SGHRS and CDR2 as YFSETQ. The CDR3 spans 13 residues. CDR3 sequence: CASSLAGADTQYF. Here the CDR3 DNA reads TGTGCCAGCAGCTTAGCGGGGGCAGATACGCAGTATTTT.

The chain is built from TRBV20-1 and TRBJ2-5; D tentatively fits TRBD1 or TRBD2 (5 bases each). CDR1 is DFQATT and CDR2 is SNEGSKA in the germline V gene (reference sequence). The ends were cut back, 4 bases at V and 5 bases at J, with 14 bases in the middle. The CDR3 is made up of 13 amino acids. The CDR3 reads CSATTGLGETQYF. CDR3 DNA: TGCAGTGCTACGACGGGGCTTGGGGAGACCCAGTACTTC.

The table lists this clonotype with a few counts. The V and J genes are TRBV25-1 and TRBJ2-3; D is unresolved. Germline loops: CDR1 MGHDK, CDR2 SYGVNS. V shed 3 bases and J shed 0 bases, with 7 bases lying between them. The CDR3 sequence is 14 residues long. The CDR3 protein is CASSDASSTDTQYF. The CDR3 coding sequence is TGTGCCAGCAGTGATGCGTCTAGCACAGATACGCAGTATTTT.

The V call is TRBV20-1, the J call TRBJ2-7; D remains unclear. From germline, CDR1 is DFQATT and CDR2 SNEGSKA (reference sequence). The CDR3 is 10 amino acids. The germline V and J ends were trimmed by 5 bases and 4 bases, with 6 bases remaining between them. For the CDR3, the DNA is TGCAGTGCTGGTATTTACGAGCAGTACTTC. Translating gives CSAGIYEQYF.

This rearrangement joins TRBV9 to TRBJ2-3, with unresolved D. Germline V CDR1 and CDR2: SGDLS, YYNGEE. The CDR3 spans 15 residues. The V gene lost 0 bases and the J gene lost 4 bases, with 12 bases spanning the gap. CDR3 sequence (DNA): TGTGCCAGCAGCGTAGGAGCACTGCCGGCAGATACGCAGTATTTT. Its translation is CASSVGALPADTQYF.

The gene calls are TRBV20-1 and TRBJ2-1; no definite D call. The CDR3 length is 11 residues. Germline V CDR1 and CDR2: DFQATT, SNEGSKA (reference sequence). The V and J ends lost 5 bases and 10 bases respectively, with 12 bases between them. The CDR3 bases are TGCAGTGCTCCTAGATACTCCGAGCAGTTCTTC. Its translation: CSAPRYSEQFF.

J is TRBJ2-1 and V is TRBV11-2, with TRBD1 matching over 8 bases. From germline, CDR1 is SGHAT and CDR2 FQNNGV. This CDR3 contains 19 residues. The V gene end was trimmed by 1 base and the J gene end by 0 bases; junction bases not matched to a gene: 11. For the CDR3, the DNA is TGTGCCAGCAGCTTAGTCAGGGGGCGGTTTGGGGGCTCCTACAATGAGCAGTTCTTC. Translated, it gives CASSLVRGRFGGSYNEQFF.